This T cell receptor (beta chain) originates from a study of post-analysis software for immune sequencing data (dated by TCRdb to the mid-2010s). For the study in its entirety: The recorded disease courses included relapsing-remitting, secondary progressive and progressive-relapsing multiple sclerosis, and some patients had no subtype annotation. The multiple sclerosis patient repertoires were compared with around ten previously published healthy control repertoires from donors aged roughly 6 to 27 years. A subset of samples was prepared in parallel using single-end sample barcoding, then pooled and co-amplified after Illumina adapter ligation.

CDR1 and CDR2, looked up from the germline V gene, are SGHAT and FQNNGV. Trimming at the junction amounts to 8 bases on V and 8 bases on J, and the germline ends lie 13 bases apart. The cysteine opens and the phenylalanine closes a CDR3 of 12 amino acids. This entry keeps only the CDR3 DNA: 36 bases, framed from base 1. To demonstrate the VDJtools post-analysis software, the study profiled TCR beta repertoires from the peripheral blood of some 13 young patients with multiple sclerosis. Multiple sclerosis patients were children and adolescents aged about 6 to 17 years. Broader findings and caveats from the paper: Significantly higher frequencies in patients than in controls were found for roughly 5 TRBV segments, including TRBV5-6, TRBV5-1 and TRBV20-1. The control group was slightly older than the multiple sclerosis patient group. Multiple sclerosis patients had significantly lower normalized Chao1 diversity than controls, a result that suggests substantial peripheral T-cell clonal expansion. When samples were clustered directly using the F measure, samples prepared in the same batch co-clustered strongly, which prompted a batch-effect correction.

Library preparation was by PCR. These reads were obtained on an Illumina HiSeq 2500. To reduce PCR and sequencing biases, unique molecular identifiers were built into the TCR beta cDNA libraries. Per 1 to 10 million input T cells, approximately 500,000 cDNA molecules were obtained, such that each molecule approximated one T cell. The same protocol used for the earlier healthy control dataset was applied to prepare and sequence the patient libraries. Samples belonging to the same batch were prepared together, multiplexed and sequenced on a shared HiSeq lane. For the original study's pipeline: MIGEC was used to process the raw barcoded reads, and molecular identifier groups with only a single read were discarded before consensus assembly and CDR3 extraction. Clonotype tables were post-analysed with VDJtools, normalizing diversity by down-sampling all datasets to the smallest sample size. Repertoire overlap clustering matched CDR3 amino acid but not nucleotide sequences to correct batch-related cross-sample contamination. TCRdb took the public reads, trimmed them with fastp at Q25, ran MiXCR for clone calling and kept in-frame beta chains. Identical CDR3 protein sequences are pooled into one entry, listed with their most common genes and DNA. The authors' filters were not applied to this entry. Here the sample has roughly 410,000 distinct CDR3 sequences; 30% to 45% occur a single time. 13% of the sample is in the top ten clones.

To note about this clonotype: Its antigen remains undetermined. Per-base quality was not reported, and no clone a single base away is much larger than it.

Sequencing input: blood. The V and J segments used are TRBV11-2 and TRBJ2-1; TRBD2 could be the D gene, as 6 bases match. The source of this sequence is a girl aged 10-17 years with multiple sclerosis. The CDR3 reads CASLSGLDEQFF. The base sequence is TGTGCCAGCCTTAGCGGTCTCGATGAGCAGTTCTTC.